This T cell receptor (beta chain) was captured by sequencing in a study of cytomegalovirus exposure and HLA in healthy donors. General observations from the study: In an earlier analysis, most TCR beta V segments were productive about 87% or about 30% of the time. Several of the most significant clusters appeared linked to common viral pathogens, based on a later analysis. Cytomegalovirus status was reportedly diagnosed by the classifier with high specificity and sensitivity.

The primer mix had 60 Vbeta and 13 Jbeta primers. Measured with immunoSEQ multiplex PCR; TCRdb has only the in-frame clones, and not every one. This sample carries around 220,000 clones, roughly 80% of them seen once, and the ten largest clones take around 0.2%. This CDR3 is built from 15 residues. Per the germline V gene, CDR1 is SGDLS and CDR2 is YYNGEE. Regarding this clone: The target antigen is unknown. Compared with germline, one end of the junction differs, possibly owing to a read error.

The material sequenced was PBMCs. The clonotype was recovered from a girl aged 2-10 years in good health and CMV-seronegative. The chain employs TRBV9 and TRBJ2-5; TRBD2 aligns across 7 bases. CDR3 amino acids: CASSPRPGGRETQYF. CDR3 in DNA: TGTGCTAGCAGCCCCCGACCCGGCGGGAGAGAGACCCAGTACTTC.